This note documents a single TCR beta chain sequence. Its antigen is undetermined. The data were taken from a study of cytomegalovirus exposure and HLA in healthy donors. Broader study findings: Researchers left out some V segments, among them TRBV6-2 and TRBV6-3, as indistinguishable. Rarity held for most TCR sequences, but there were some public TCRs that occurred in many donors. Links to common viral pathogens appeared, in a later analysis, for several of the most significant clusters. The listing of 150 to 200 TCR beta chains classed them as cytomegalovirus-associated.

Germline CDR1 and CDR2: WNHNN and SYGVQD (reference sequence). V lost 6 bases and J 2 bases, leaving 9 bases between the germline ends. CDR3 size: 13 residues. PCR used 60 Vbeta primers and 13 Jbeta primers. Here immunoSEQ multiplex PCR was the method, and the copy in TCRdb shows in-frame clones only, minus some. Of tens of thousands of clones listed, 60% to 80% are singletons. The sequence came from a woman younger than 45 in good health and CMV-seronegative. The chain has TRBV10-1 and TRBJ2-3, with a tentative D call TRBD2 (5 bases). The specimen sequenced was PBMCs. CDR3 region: CASSLAVTDTQYF. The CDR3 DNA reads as TGCGCCAGCAGCCTAGCCGTCACAGATACGCAGTATTTT.